The clone carrying this T cell receptor beta chain has a count of ten or more. Its antigen remains unidentified. For TCR beta, libraries came from iRepertoire HTBI primers and Arm-PCR of CDR3 regions. Each CDR3 protein is one row after TCRdb ran MiXCR on the multiplex PCR reads. The data hold almost 350,000 distinct CDR3 sequences, with about 20% observed a single time. Time point denoted: persistent/refractory GD, antithyroid drugs over 5 years with positive TRAb. The TCR library was made from RNA that had been extracted from PBMCs in TRIzol. American Thyroid Association guidelines served as the basis for diagnosing Graves' disease. EDTA tubes collected roughly 9 milliliters of peripheral blood. This entry belongs to a study of regulatory T cells in long-lasting Graves disease. V was cut by 1 base and J by 0 bases, with 16 bases left in between. The CDR3 loop spans 17 amino acids. The germline V gene encodes CDR1 SGHTA and CDR2 FQGNSA.

Findings and caveats of the study: In persistent patients, shared public clonotypes (around 2,500) outnumbered those in new patients (approximately 880).

The chain couples TRBV7-2 to TRBJ2-7, with a possible D match to TRBD2 (6 bases). The sequences come from peripheral blood mononuclear cells (PBMCs), collected when the disease was refractory, from a patient treated with antithyroid drugs. The clonotype originates from a female donor with Graves disease. The CDR3 DNA sequence: TGTGCCAGCAGCTTAGTCGTCGGCAGGGACTTCTCCTACGAGCAGTACTTC. Its protein product is CASSLVVGRDFSYEQYF. Full variable domain (missing parts from reference TRBV7-2 and TRBJ2-7): GAGVSQSPSNKVTEKGKDVELRCDPISGHTALYWYRQSLGQGLEFLIYFQGNSAPDKSGLPSDRFSAERTGGSVSTLTIQRTQQEDSAVYLCASSLVVGRDFSYEQYFGPGTRLTVT.